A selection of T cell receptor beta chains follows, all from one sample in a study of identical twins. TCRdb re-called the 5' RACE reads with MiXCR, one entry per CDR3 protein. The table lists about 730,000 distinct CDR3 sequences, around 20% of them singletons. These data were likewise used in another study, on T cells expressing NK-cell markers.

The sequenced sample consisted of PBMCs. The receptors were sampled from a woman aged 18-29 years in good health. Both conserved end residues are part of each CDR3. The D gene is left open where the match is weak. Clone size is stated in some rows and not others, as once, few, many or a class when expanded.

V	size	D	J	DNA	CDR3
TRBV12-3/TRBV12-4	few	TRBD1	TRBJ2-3	TGTGCCAGCAGTTTATGGGACAGCGGTGCAGATACGCAGTATTTT	CASSLWDSGADTQYF
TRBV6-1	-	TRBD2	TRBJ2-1	TGTGCCAGCAACGGACTAGCGGCAGACAATGAGCAGTTCTTC	CASNGLAADNEQFF
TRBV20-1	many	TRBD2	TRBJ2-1	TGCAGTGCTAGACTAGCGGGATCCCCCAACAATGAGCAGTTCTTC	CSARLAGSPNNEQFF
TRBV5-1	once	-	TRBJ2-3	TGCGCCAGCAGACCGGGGGATAGCACAGATACGCAGTATTTT	CASRPGDSTDTQYF
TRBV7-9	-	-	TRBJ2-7	TGTGCCAGCAGCTTTGAACTAGATTGGTACGAGCAGTACTTC	CASSFELDWYEQYF
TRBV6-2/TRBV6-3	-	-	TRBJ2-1	TGTGCCAGCAGTTACAAGAGGGGGGGGGACTACAATGAGCAGTTCTTC	CASSYKRGGDYNEQFF
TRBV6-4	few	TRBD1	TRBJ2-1	TGTGCCAGCAAGAGGGACAGGAGCGTAGGTGAGCAGTTCTTC	CASKRDRSVGEQFF
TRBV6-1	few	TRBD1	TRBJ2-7	TGTGCCAGCAGCCAGGCCGGGACAGGGGGTTACGAGCAGTACTTC	CASSQAGTGGYEQYF
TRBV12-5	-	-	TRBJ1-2	TGTGCTAGTGGGAACAGGGAGGTCTATGGCTACACCTTC	CASGNREVYGYTF
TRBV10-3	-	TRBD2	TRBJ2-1	TGTGCCATCAGTGACCCCGGGACTAGCTCCTACAATGAGCAGTTCTTC	CAISDPGTSSYNEQFF
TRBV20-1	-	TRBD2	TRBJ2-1	TGCAGTGCTCACCCGTCACTAGCGGGGTGGAATGAGCAGTTCTTC	CSAHPSLAGWNEQFF
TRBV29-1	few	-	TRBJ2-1	TGCAGCGTTATCGGCGGACAACCAGCTGGGGCCTACAATGAGCAGTTCTTC	CSVIGGQPAGAYNEQFF
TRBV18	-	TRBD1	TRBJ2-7	TGTGCCAGCTCGCCCACAGGGGGAAGTTCCTACGAGCAGTACTTC	CASSPTGGSSYEQYF
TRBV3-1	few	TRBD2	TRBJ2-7	TGTGCCAGCAGCCATACTTGGGGGACTAGCGGGACCCACACCCGAGGGGAGCAGTACTTC	CASSHTWGTSGTHTRGEQYF
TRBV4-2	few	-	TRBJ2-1	TGTGCCAGCAGCCAAAACCCCAATGAGCAGTTCTTC	CASSQNPNEQFF
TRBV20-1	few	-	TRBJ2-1	TGCAGTGCTAGAGGATGGGGACATATTCCGGGGGATGAGCAGTTCTTC	CSARGWGHIPGDEQFF
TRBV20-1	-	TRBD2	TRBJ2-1	TGCAGTGCTAGAGAGGAGACTAGCTGGGTAAACCCCCGCTTC	CSAREETSWVNPRF
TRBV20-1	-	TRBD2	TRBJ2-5	TGCAGTGCCCTGAGTGGACTAGCGGGAACATCCCAAGAGACCCAGTACTTC	CSALSGLAGTSQETQYF
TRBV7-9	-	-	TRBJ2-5	TGTGCCAGCAGCCGCCGACAACAAGAGACCCAGTACTTC	CASSRRQQETQYF
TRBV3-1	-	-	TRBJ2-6	TGTGCCTGCAGTTATTGGGCAGGATTCTCTGGGGCCAACGTCCTGACTTTC	CACSYWAGFSGANVLTF
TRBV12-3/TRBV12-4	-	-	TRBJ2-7	TGTGCCAGCAGTCCGTCAGGGTTGAGGGTGCAGTACTTC	CASSPSGLRVQYF
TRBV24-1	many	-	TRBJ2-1	TGTGCCACCAGTGATCCCGGACTGGGGTACAATGAGCAGTTCTTC	CATSDPGLGYNEQFF
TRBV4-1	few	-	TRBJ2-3	TGCGCCAGCAGCCCTACGGCGGGGCCGGCGAAGAGGAGTTTCCCAGATACGCAGTATTTT	CASSPTAGPAKRSFPDTQYF
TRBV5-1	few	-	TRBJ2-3	TGCGCCAGCAGCTCGACCGGAGGGTCAGATACGCAGTATTTT	CASSSTGGSDTQYF
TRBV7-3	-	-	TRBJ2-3	TGTGCCAGCAGCTTAATCGGGGGACGACGCACAGATACGCAGTATTTT	CASSLIGGRRTDTQYF
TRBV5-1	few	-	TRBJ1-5	TGCGCCAGCAGCTTGCGGAGGGGCCTAAGCAATCAGCCCCAGCATTTT	CASSLRRGLSNQPQHF
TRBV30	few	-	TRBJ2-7	TGTGCCTGGAGTGCCCCTTACGAGCAGTACTTC	CAWSAPYEQYF
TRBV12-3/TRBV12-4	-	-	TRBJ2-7	TGTGCCAGCAGTTTGAGAGGGATAATCTACGAGCAGTACTTC	CASSLRGIIYEQYF
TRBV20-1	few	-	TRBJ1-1	TGCAGTGCTGCATTTGGGGACACTGAAGCTTTCTTT	CSAAFGDTEAFF
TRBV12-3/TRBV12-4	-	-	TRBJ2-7	TGTGCCAGCAGCAATACAGGGTCGTTCTCCTACGAGCAGTACTTC	CASSNTGSFSYEQYF
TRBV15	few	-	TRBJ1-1	TGTGCCACCAGCAGGGATCGGGATGAAGCTTTCTTT	CATSRDRDEAFF
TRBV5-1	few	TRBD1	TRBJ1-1	TGCGCCAGCAGCTCACGGGCAGGGGGCAGATCCGCTGAAGCTTTCTTT	CASSSRAGGRSAEAFF
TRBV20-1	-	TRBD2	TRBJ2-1	TGCAGTGTCCAGAGCGGGGGCCTTACTCTGTACAATGAGCAGTTCTTC	CSVQSGGLTLYNEQFF
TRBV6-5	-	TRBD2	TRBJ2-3	TGTGCCAGCAGTTACTCGCGGGGCGGGAGGGCCGGCACAGATACGCAGTATTTT	CASSYSRGGRAGTDTQYF
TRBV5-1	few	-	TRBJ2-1	TGCGCCAGCAGATCTGAGACCTACAATGAGCAGTTCTTC	CASRSETYNEQFF
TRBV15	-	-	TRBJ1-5	TGTGCCACCAGCAGAGATCTGGGGATAGAGCAGCCCCAGCATTTT	CATSRDLGIEQPQHF
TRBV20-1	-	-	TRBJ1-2	TGCAGTGCTGTCGGAGGGAACTATGGCTACACCTTC	CSAVGGNYGYTF
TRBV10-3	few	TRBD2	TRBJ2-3	TGTGCCATCTGGACTAGCGGTACCACAGATACGCAGTATTTT	CAIWTSGTTDTQYF
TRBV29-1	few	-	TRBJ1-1	TGCAGCGTTGAAGATATTGGGGGTCCGAACACTGAAGCTTTCTTT	CSVEDIGGPNTEAFF
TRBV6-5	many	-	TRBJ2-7	TGTGCCAGCAAACAAGTCTACGAGCAGTACTTC	CASKQVYEQYF
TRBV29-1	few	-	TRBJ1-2	TGCAGCGTTGAAGATTTTGCCCGCGGTAACTATGGCTACACCTTC	CSVEDFARGNYGYTF
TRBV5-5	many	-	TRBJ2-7	TGTGCCAGCAGCTTGGAAGGGGACACCTACGAGCAGTACTTC	CASSLEGDTYEQYF
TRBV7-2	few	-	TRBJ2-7	TGTGCCAGCAGCCCGACCTTTTCCTACGAGCAGTACTTC	CASSPTFSYEQYF
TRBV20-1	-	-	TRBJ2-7	TGCAGTGCTCAGAATTCTGGCTCCTACGAGCAGTACTTC	CSAQNSGSYEQYF
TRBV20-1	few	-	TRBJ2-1	TGCAGTGCTGGCGGGGACTACAATGAGCAGTTCTTC	CSAGGDYNEQFF
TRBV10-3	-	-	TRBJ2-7	TGTGCCATCAGTGAGACACGCTCTTCCTACGAGCAGTACTTC	CAISETRSSYEQYF
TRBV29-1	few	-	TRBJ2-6	TGCAGCGTCGGGACTTCTGGGGCCAACGTCCTGACTTTC	CSVGTSGANVLTF
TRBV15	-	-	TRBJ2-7	TGTGCCACCAGCAGAGATTGGGGCCTGGACTATTCCTACGAGCAGTACTTC	CATSRDWGLDYSYEQYF
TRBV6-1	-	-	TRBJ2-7	TGTGCCAGCAGCGGGGGACGGACAGGCCATACCTACGAGCAGTACTTC	CASSGGRTGHTYEQYF
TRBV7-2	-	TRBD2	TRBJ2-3	TGTGCCAGCAGCCGAAGTGGCGGGAGGGCCGCCACAGATACGCAGTATTTT	CASSRSGGRAATDTQYF
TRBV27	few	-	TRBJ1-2	TGTGCCAGCAGTTTAGTCCCCCTAGGAAATGGCTACACCTTC	CASSLVPLGNGYTF
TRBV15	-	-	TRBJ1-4	TGTGCCACCACCGGGACACACTATGAAAAACTGTTTTTT	CATTGTHYEKLFF
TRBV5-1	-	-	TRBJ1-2	TGCGCCAGCAGCTTGGCGAGGGAGGACTATGGCTACACCTTC	CASSLAREDYGYTF
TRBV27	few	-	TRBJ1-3	TGTGCCAGCAGTACTCTCTCGGGGGGTATTGGAAACACCATATATTTT	CASSTLSGGIGNTIYF
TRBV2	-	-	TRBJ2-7	TGTGCCAGCATCCCTACGGGGCAGCCCTACGAGCAGTACTTC	CASIPTGQPYEQYF